This T cell receptor beta chain was captured in a study of T cell responses to AZD1222 COVID-19 vaccine. Clones were read by immunoSEQ multiplex PCR, and TCRdb kept only the in-frame ones, dropping some. The sample consists of 240,000 or so clones, more than 85% of them appearing once. This CDR3 region has 17 residues. The germline CDR1 and CDR2 sequences are LGHDT and YNNKEL (reference sequence). Between the trimmed V and J ends, which lost 5 bases and 4 bases, there was a span of 20 bases. Sequenced material: peripheral blood, taken on day 0 of AZD1222 vaccination. The V call is TRBV3-1 (or the pseudogene TRBV3-2), the J call TRBJ1-4; a possible D gene is TRBD1 (5 bases). The sequence derives from an adult in good health. Written as DNA, the CDR3 is TGTGCCAGCAGCTACCAAAGTGCTGGGGCTCGTAATGAAAAACTGTTTTTT. It codes for CASSYQSAGARNEKLFF.